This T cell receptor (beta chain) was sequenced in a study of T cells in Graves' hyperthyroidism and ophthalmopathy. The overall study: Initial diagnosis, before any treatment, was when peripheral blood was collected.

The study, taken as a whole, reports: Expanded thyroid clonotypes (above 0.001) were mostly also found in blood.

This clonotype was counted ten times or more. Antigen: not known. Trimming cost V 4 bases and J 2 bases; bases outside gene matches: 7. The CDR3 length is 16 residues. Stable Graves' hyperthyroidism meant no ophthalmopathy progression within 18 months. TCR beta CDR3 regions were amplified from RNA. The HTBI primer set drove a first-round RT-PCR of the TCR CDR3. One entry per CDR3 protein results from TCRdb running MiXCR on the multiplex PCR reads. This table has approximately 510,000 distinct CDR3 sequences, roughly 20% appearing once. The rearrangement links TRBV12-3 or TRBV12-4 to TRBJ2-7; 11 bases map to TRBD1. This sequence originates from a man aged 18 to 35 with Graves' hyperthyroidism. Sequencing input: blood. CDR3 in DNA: TGTGCCAGCAGTTCTCCCCCGGGACAGGGGGCCTACGAGCAGTACTTC. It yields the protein CASSSPPGQGAYEQYF.